The following is a T cell receptor (beta chain) sequence with its context. What it binds is not known. The data originate from a study of blood T cells in healthy people across ages. Looking at the study overall: About one barcoded TCR beta cDNA was captured per two T cells. Study outcomes and limitations: Long-lived donors carried more naive CD4+ cells and greater diversity than aged donors. The recorded TCR beta diversity per million T cells decreased in a roughly linear manner with age.

Germline lookup yields CDR1 MNHEY and CDR2 SVGAGI. V was cut by 6 bases and J by 7 bases, with 13 bases left in between. This CDR3 has 13 residues. A second PCR, run for about 7 to 12 cycles, used a sample-barcoded 5' primer plus a J-beta primer mix. Each CDR3 protein is one row after TCRdb ran MiXCR on the 5' RACE reads. The repertoire holds hundreds of thousands of distinct CDR3 sequences, 58% seen once, with roughly 20% in the top ten. At least 6 micrograms of total RNA were extracted per sample. This clonotype was sampled from a man younger than 45 in good health. The sample taken for sequencing was blood. The chain is built from TRBV6-5 and TRBJ2-1, with D uncertain. The CDR3 DNA reads as TGTGCCAGCAGAGGAGTGGAGCAAAATGAGCAGTTCTTC. This translates into CASRGVEQNEQFF.